The present T cell receptor (beta chain) was sequenced within a study of identical twins. TCRdb independently ran MiXCR on the 5' RACE reads; one entry per CDR3 protein. The sample contains around 290,000 distinct CDR3 sequences, 9.5% of which appear only once. The ends lost 3 bases at V and 0 bases at J; junction bases unmatched: 9. The CDR3 sequence is 16 residues long. Germline CDR1 DFQATT, CDR2 SNEGSKA (reference sequence). These same records also appear under a second study, on yellow fever vaccine responses in identical twins.

What was sequenced was CD8+ T cells sorted from blood. The V gene is TRBV20-1, the J gene TRBJ2-3; 7 bases are shared with TRBD2. The TCR originated in a woman aged 18-29 years in good health. The CDR3 sequence is CSARDAGEDSTDTQYF. As DNA, the CDR3 is TGCAGTGCTAGGGACGCGGGAGAGGATAGCACAGATACGCAGTATTTT.